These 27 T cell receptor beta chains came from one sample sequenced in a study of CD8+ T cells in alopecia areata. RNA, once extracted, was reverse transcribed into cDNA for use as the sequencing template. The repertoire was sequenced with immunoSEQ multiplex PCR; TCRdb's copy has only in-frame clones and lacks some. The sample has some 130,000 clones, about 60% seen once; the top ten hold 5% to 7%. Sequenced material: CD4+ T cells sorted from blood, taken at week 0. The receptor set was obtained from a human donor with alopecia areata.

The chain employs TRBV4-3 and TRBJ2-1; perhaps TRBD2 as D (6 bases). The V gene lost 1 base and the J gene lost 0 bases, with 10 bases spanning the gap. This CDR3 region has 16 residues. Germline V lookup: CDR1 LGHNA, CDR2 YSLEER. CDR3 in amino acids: CASSQGSGNSYNEQFF. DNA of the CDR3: TGCGCCAGCAGCCAAGGTAGCGGCAACTCCTACAATGAGCAGTTCTTC.

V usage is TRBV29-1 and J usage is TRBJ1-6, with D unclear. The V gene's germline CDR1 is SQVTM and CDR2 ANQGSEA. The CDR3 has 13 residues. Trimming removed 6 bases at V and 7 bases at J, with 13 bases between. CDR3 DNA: TGCAGCGTGGAGACCGCACCCAATTCACCCCTCCACTTT. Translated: CSVETAPNSPLHF.

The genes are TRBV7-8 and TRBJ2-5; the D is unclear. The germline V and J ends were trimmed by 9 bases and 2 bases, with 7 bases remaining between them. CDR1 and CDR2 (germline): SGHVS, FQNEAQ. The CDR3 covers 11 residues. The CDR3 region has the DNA TGTGCCAGTAGGATTCAAGAGACCCAGTACTTC. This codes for CASRIQETQYF.

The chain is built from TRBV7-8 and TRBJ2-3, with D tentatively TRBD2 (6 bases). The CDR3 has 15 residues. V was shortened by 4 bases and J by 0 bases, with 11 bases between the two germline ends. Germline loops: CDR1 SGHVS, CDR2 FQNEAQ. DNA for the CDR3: TGTGCCAGCAGCTCGACCGGGACTAGCACAGATACGCAGTATTTT. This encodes CASSSTGTSTDTQYF.

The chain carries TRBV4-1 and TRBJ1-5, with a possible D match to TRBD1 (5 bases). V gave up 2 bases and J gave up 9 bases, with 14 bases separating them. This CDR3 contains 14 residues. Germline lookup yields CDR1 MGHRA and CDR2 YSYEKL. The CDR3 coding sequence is TGCGCCAGCAGCCAAAGTTCAGGGTTCTCGCCCCAGCATTTT. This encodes CASSQSSGFSPQHF.

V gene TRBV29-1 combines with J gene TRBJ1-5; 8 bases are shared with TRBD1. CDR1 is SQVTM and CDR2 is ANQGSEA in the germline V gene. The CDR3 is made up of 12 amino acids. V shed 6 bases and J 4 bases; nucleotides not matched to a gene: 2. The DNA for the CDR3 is TGCAGCGTGCGGACAGGGAATCAGCCCCAGCATTTT. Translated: CSVRTGNQPQHF.

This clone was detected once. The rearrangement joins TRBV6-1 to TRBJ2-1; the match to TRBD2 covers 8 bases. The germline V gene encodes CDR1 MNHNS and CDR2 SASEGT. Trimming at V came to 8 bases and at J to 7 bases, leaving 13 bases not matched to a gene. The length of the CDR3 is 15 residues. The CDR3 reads CASFSRTSRGNEQFF. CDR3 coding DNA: TGTGCCAGCTTTTCACGGACTAGCCGAGGGAATGAGCAGTTCTTC.

CDR3 amino acids: CASSLLQGQSGELFF. CDR3 bases: TGCGCCAGCAGCTTACTCCAGGGTCAGTCCGGGGAGCTGTTTTTT. The chain recombines TRBV5-1 with TRBJ2-2, with D maybe TRBD1 (5 bases). V was trimmed by 2 bases and J by 6 bases, leaving 14 bases between them. Germline CDR1 and CDR2: SGHRS and YFSETQ. The CDR3 sequence is 15 residues long.

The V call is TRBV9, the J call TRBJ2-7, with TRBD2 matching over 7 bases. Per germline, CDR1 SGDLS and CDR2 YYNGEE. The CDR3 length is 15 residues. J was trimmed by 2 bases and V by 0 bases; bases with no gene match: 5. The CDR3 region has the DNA TGTGCCAGCAGCGTAGGCCAGCGGGGAACCTACGAGCAGTACTTC. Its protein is CASSVGQRGTYEQYF.

CDR3 sequence reads: CSARLSNEQFF. The CDR3 coding sequence is TGCAGTGCTAGACTATCCAATGAGCAGTTCTTC. The V and J genes are TRBV20-1 and TRBJ2-1; no reliable D call. Germline loops: CDR1 DFQATT, CDR2 SNEGSKA (reference sequence). The CDR3 extends over 11 amino acids. The V and J ends lost 2 bases and 6 bases respectively, with 5 bases between them.

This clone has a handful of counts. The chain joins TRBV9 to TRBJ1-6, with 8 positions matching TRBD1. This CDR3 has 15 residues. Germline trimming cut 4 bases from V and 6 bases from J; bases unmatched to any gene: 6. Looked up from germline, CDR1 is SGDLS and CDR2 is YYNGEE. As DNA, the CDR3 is TGTGCCAGCAGCCCCCGGACAGGGACTAATTCACCCCTCCACTTT. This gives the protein CASSPRTGTNSPLHF.

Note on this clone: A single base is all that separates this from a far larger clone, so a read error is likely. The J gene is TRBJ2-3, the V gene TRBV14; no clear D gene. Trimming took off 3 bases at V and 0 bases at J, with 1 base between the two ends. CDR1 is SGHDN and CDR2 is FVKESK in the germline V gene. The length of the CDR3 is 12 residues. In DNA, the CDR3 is TGTGCCAGCAGCCAGAGCACAGATACGCAGTATTTT. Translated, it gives CASSQSTDTQYF.

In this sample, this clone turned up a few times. The CDR3 nucleotides read TGTGCCACCATCAACCCAGGACAGCGAGAGTACTATGGCTACACCTTC. It translates to CATINPGQREYYGYTF. The rearrangement links TRBV19 to TRBJ1-2, with D tentatively TRBD1 (6 bases). CDR1 is LNHDA, CDR2 SQIVND, per germline (reference sequence). The CDR3 totals 16 residues. V was cut by 10 bases and J by 3 bases, with 24 bases left in between.

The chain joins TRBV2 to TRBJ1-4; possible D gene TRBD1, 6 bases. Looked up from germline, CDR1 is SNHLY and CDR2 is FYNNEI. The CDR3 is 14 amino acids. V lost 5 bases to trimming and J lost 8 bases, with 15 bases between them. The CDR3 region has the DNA TGTGCCAGCAGTCCCACGGGGGCGCGCGAAAAACTGTTTTTT. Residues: CASSPTGAREKLFF.

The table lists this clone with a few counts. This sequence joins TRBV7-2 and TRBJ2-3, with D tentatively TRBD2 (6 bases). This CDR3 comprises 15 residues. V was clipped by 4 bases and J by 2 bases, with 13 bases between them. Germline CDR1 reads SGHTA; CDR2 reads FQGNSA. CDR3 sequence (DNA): TGTGCCAGCAGCTCTGCGGGGTACCCCACAGATACGCAGTATTTT. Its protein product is CASSSAGYPTDTQYF.

The CDR3 bases are TGTGCCTGGAGTCTAGGGCCTCCGGGCTACACCTTC. It yields the protein CAWSLGPPGYTF. The rearrangement joins TRBV30 to TRBJ1-2; D gene ambiguous. The CDR3 has 12 amino acids. The V gene's germline CDR1 is GTSNPN and CDR2 SVGIG (reference sequence). Trimming took 2 bases from V and 8 from J, leaving 12 bases between them.

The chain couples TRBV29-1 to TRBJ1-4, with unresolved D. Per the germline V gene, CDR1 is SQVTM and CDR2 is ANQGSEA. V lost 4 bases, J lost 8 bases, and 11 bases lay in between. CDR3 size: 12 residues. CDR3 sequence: CSVGQVEEKLFF. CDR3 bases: TGCAGCGTTGGGCAGGTGGAAGAAAAACTGTTTTTT.

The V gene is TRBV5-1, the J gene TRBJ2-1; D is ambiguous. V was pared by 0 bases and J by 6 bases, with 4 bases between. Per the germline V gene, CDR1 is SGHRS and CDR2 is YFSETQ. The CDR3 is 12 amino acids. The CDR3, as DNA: TGCGCCAGCAGCTTGGTATTCAATGAGCAGTTCTTC. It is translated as CASSLVFNEQFF.

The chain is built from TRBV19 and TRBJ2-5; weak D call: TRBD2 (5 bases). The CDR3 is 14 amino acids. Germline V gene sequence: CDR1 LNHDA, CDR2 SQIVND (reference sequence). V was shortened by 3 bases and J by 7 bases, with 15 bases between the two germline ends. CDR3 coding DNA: TGTGCCAGTAGTATCCTGATCGGGGAAGGGACCCAGTACTTC. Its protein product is CASSILIGEGTQYF.

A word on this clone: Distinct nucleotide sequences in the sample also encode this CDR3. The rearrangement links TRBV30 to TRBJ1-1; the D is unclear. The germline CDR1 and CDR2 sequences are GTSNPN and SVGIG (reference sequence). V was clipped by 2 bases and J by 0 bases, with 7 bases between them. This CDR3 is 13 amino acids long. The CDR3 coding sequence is TGTGCCTGGAGTCTGACACTGAACACTGAAGCTTTCTTT. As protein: CAWSLTLNTEAFF.

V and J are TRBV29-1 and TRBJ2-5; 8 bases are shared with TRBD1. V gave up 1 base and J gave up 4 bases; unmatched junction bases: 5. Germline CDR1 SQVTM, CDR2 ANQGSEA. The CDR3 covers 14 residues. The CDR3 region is CSVEGPTGVETQYF. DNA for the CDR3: TGCAGCGTTGAAGGGCCGACAGGGGTAGAGACCCAGTACTTC.

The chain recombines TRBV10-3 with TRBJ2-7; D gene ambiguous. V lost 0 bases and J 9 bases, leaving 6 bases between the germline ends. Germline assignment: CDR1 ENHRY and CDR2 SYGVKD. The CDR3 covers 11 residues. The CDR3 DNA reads TGTGCCATCAGTGAGTCGGGCATGCAGTACTTC. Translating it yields CAISESGMQYF.

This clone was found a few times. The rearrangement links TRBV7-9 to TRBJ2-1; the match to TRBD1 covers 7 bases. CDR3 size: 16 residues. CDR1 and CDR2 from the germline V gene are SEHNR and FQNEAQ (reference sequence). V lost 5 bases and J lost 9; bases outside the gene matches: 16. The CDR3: CASSPGQRRILAEQFF. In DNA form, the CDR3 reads TGTGCCAGCAGCCCGGGACAGAGACGGATTCTGGCTGAGCAGTTCTTC.

Here the CDR3 reads CASSYSYREGKLFF. The DNA for the CDR3 is TGTGCCAGCAGTTACTCGTACAGGGAGGGAAAACTGTTTTTT. This sequence joins TRBV6-5 and TRBJ1-4; D may be TRBD1 (6 bases). Germline assignment: CDR1 MNHEY and CDR2 SVGAGI. The V and J ends lost 0 bases and 10 bases respectively, with 12 bases between them. CDR3 length: 14 residues.

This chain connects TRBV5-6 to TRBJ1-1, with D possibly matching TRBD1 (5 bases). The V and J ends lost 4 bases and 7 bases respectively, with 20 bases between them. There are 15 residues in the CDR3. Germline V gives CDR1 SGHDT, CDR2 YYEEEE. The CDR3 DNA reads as TGTGCCAGCAGCGTACCGGGACGGCAAAGGAGTGAAGCTTTCTTT. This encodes CASSVPGRQRSEAFF.

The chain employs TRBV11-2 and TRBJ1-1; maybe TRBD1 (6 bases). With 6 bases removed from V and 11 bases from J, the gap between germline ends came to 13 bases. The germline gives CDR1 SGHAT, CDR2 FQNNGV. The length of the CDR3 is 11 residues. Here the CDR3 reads CASRLTGRAFF. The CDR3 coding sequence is TGTGCCAGCAGACTAACAGGGAGGGCTTTCTTT.

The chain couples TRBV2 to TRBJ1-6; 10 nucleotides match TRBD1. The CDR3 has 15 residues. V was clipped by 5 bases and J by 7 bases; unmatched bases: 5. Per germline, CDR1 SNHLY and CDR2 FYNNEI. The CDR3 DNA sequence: TGTGCCAGCAGTTCCACGGGACAGGGGAATTCACCCCTCCACTTT. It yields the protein CASSSTGQGNSPLHF.